This T cell receptor beta chain stems from a study of T cell changes during pregnancy in multiple sclerosis. V shed 0 bases, J shed 3 bases, and the junction held 3 bases outside the gene matches. CDR3 length: 15 residues. The germline V gene encodes CDR1 SGHTA and CDR2 FQGNSA. The repertoire was sequenced with immunoSEQ multiplex PCR; TCRdb's copy has only in-frame clones and lacks some. In the table there are over 50,000 clones, around 90% of which are singletons. This receptor was obtained from a female donor with multiple sclerosis, enrolled in a pregnancy study. This chain links TRBV7-2 with TRBJ2-7; TRBD1 matches 9 bases. The specimen was peripheral blood, collected in the first trimester of pregnancy. For the CDR3, the DNA is TGTGCCAGCAGCTTAGCACAGGGGGCTGGCTACGAGCAGTACTTC. This gives the protein CASSLAQGAGYEQYF.